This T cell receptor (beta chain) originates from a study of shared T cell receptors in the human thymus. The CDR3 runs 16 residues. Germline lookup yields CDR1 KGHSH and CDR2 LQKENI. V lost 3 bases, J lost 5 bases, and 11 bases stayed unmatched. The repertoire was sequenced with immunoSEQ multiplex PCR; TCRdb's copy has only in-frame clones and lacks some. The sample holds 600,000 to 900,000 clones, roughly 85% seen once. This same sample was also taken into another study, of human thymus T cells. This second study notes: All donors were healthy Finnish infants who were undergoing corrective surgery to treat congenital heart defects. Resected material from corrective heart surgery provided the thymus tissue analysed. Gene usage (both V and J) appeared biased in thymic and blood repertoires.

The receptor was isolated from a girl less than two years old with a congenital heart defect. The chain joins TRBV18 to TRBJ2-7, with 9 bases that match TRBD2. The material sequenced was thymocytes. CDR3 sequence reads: CASSPRLRGGAHEQYF. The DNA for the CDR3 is TGTGCCAGCTCACCCCGGCTGCGCGGGGGGGCCCACGAGCAGTACTTC. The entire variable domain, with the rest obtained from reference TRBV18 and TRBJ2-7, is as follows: NAGVMQNPRHLVRRRGQEARLRCSPMKGHSHVYWYRQLPEEGLKFMVYLQKENIIDESGMPKERFSAEFPKEGPSILRIQQVVRGDSAAYFCASSPRLRGGAHEQYFGPGTRLTVT.